This T cell receptor (beta chain) was identified during a study of T cell responses to AZD1222 COVID-19 vaccine. Repertoires were generated with immunoSEQ multiplex PCR, while TCRdb's copy carries only in-frame clones and drops some. This sample has some 150,000 clones; 85% to 90% occur once, and the top ten carry 2.5% to 3.5%. Study-wide results and limits: Females made up more of the donors, who were largely white British, and clonal diversity may have come out too low. Sampling that yielded the repertoires occurred only after the peak T cell response. Vaccine-related CD4 TCRs covered spike, predominating at 160-218 and 743-854.

As to this clone: What it binds is unknown.

This material consisted of peripheral blood, taken 28 days after the second AZD1222 dose. The sequence was obtained from an adult who received the AZD1222 COVID-19 vaccine.

In DNA, the CDR3 is TGTGCCAGCAGCCACGTGGACGAGCAGTACTTC. Its translation: CASSHVDEQYF. The rearrangement uses TRBV3-1 (or the pseudogene TRBV3-2) and TRBJ2-7; D unclear. The CDR3 is 11 amino acids. V was cut by 3 bases and J by 5 bases, with 5 bases left in between. CDR1 is LGHDT and CDR2 is YNNKEL in the germline V gene (reference sequence).